This T cell receptor beta chain stems from a study of T cell changes during pregnancy in multiple sclerosis. The data were produced by immunoSEQ multiplex PCR, yet TCRdb's version contains in-frame clones alone and is incomplete. The sample holds some 64,000 clones, 75% to 90% seen once. Germline-derived CDR1 and CDR2 are SGDLS and YYNGEE. The germline V and J ends were trimmed by 0 bases and 4 bases, with 14 bases remaining between them. This CDR3 has 17 residues. This receptor was taken from a female donor in good health, enrolled as a control in a pregnancy study. The V gene is TRBV9, the J gene TRBJ2-6; no clear D gene. The sequencing here drew on peripheral blood, taken in the first trimester of pregnancy. The DNA for the CDR3 is TGTGCCAGCAGCGTAGTTCCCTACCCCTCGGGGGCCAACGTCCTGACTTTC. Residues: CASSVVPYPSGANVLTF. The whole variable domain, filled in from reference TRBV9 and TRBJ2-6, reads DSGVTQTPKHLITATGQRVTLRCSPRSGDLSVYWYQQSLDQGLQFLIQYYNGEERAKGNILERFSAQQFPDLHSELNLSSLELGDSALYFCASSVVPYPSGANVLTFGAGSRLTVL.